What follows are 23 T cell receptor beta chains derived from one specimen sequenced in a study of T cells in Graves' hyperthyroidism and ophthalmopathy. The CDR3 regions of TCR beta were amplified from RNA transcripts. HTBI primers were used for first-round RT-PCR of the TCR CDR3. In TCRdb, the multiplex PCR reads were re-called with MiXCR into one record per CDR3 protein. The table lists some 300,000 distinct CDR3 sequences, roughly 18% of them singletons. The material sequenced was blood. Source of these receptors: a man aged 50 to 60 with Graves' ophthalmopathy.

This clonotype was counted only a few times. This chain joins TRBV9 and TRBJ1-2; D call uncertain. This CDR3 is built from 14 residues. Germline V gene sequence: CDR1 SGDLS, CDR2 YYNGEE. The V end was cut by 3 bases, the J end by 0 bases, with 9 bases between. CDR3 region: CASSADRTNYGYTF. The CDR3, as DNA: TGTGCCAGCAGCGCGGACCGAACTAACTATGGCTACACCTTC.

On this clonotype: The DNA is omitted, as the CDR3 cannot be located on it reliably, and the CDR3 follows TCRdb's listing. V is TRBV20-1 and J is TRBJ1-3; TRBD1 is the table's D call and was not checked against the DNA. The CDR3 spans 18 residues, counting both ends. Per the germline V gene, CDR1 is DFQATT and CDR2 is SNEGSKA (reference sequence). The CDR3 sequence: CSARGVGEQYFGPDTIYF.

This clonotype was picked up many times. DNA of the CDR3: TGTGCCAGCAGTTCCCCGGGCCTCTCCTACGAGCAGTACTTC. Amino acids: CASSSPGLSYEQYF. The genes are TRBV27 and TRBJ2-7; D remains ambiguous. The germline gives CDR1 MNHEY, CDR2 SMNVEV (reference sequence). The CDR3 extends over 14 amino acids. Deletions cut 4 bases from V and 0 bases from J, with 10 bases between.

The table lists this clonotype with a few counts. The chain couples TRBV28 to TRBJ1-3; a weak D match, TRBD1 (5 bases). The germline gives CDR1 MDHEN, CDR2 SYDVKM. V was pared by 1 base and J by 0 bases, with 7 bases between. The CDR3 has 15 amino acids. The CDR3 is CASSLFGGSGNTIYF. The CDR3, as DNA: TGTGCCAGCAGTTTATTTGGGGGCTCTGGAAACACCATATATTTT.

A few counts support this clonotype. V and J are TRBV20-1 and TRBJ1-5; 7 bases are a match to TRBD1. V lost 6 bases, J lost 4 bases, and 12 bases stayed unmatched. The CDR3 totals 15 residues. Germline V lookup: CDR1 DFQATT, CDR2 SNEGSKA (reference sequence). CDR3 nucleotides: TGCAGTGCCGGGCCGGGGACAGTGGGGAATCAGCCCCAGCATTTT. Translation: CSAGPGTVGNQPQHF.

This clonotype was seen only a few times. This chain connects TRBV7-2 to TRBJ1-6; the D gene is possibly TRBD1 (5 bases). CDR3 length equals 14 residues. Germline CDR1 is SGHTA and CDR2 is FQGNSA. V shed 2 bases and J shed 10 bases, with 12 bases lying between them. CDR3 bases: TGTGCCAGCAGCTTAATGGGGGTATCCTCACCCCTCCACTTT. It is translated as CASSLMGVSSPLHF.

The chain is built from TRBV28 and TRBJ2-7, with 7 bases matching TRBD2. The CDR3 runs to 16 residues. Germline trimming cut 7 bases from V and 2 bases from J; bases unmatched to any gene: 14. CDR1 and CDR2 from the germline V gene are MDHEN and SYDVKM. CDR3 residues: CASNSPGAGVAYEQYF. CDR3 bases: TGTGCCAGCAATTCACCCGGCGCGGGGGTTGCCTACGAGCAGTACTTC. The full variable domain, rest sourced from reference TRBV28 and TRBJ2-7, is DVKVTQSSRYLVKRTGEKVFLECVQDMDHENMFWYRQDPGLGLRLIYFSYDVKMKEKGDIPEGYSVSREKKERFSLILESASTNQTSMYLCASNSPGAGVAYEQYFGPGTRLTVT.

The sample holds a few counts of this clonotype. The rearrangement uses TRBV6-1 and TRBJ1-2; tentatively, D is TRBD1 (6 bases). This CDR3 comprises 15 residues. Germline CDR1 MNHNS, CDR2 SASEGT. The ends were cut back, 1 base at V and 5 bases at J, with 14 bases in the middle. The CDR3 DNA sequence: TGTGCCAGCAGTGAAGGCCAGGGGATCGGGTATGGCTACACCTTC. Encoded protein: CASSEGQGIGYGYTF.

This clonotype was observed a handful of times. A much larger clonotype is one base distant, so this may be a read error. V gene TRBV6-1 combines with J gene TRBJ1-2; 11 bases match TRBD1. CDR1 is MNHNS, CDR2 SASEGT, per germline. V lost 5 bases and J lost 4; bases outside the gene matches: 3. The CDR3 is 14 amino acids. CDR3 region: CASSSGTGGYGYTF. The CDR3, as DNA: TGTGCCAGCAGTTCCGGGACAGGGGGCTATGGCTACACCTTC.

DNA for the CDR3: TGTGCCAGCAGCCAAGATAGGATTCGCGCCGAGCAGTACTTC. This encodes CASSQDRIRAEQYF. The V and J genes are TRBV14 and TRBJ2-7; D remains unclear. Germline V gene sequence: CDR1 SGHDN, CDR2 FVKESK. Trimming shortened V by 0 bases and J by 6 bases, and 12 bases separated the two germline ends. The CDR3 has 14 amino acids. Full variable domain (remainder filled in from reference TRBV14 and TRBJ2-7): EAGVTQFPSHSVIEKGQTVTLRCDPISGHDNLYWYRRVMGKEIKFLLHFVKESKQDESGMPNNRFLAERTGGTYSTLKVQPAELEDSGVYFCASSQDRIRAEQYFGPGTRLTVT.

The chain is built from TRBV7-9 and TRBJ1-2; possible D gene TRBD1, 5 bases. Between the trimmed V and J ends, which lost 6 bases and 2 bases, there was a span of 19 bases. CDR1 and CDR2 (germline): SEHNR, FQNEAQ (reference sequence). The CDR3 spans 16 residues. The CDR3 sequence is CASSWSLGESNYGYTF. CDR3 sequence (DNA): TGTGCCAGCAGTTGGTCTCTGGGGGAATCAAACTATGGCTACACCTTC.

This chain connects TRBV4-1 to TRBJ1-2; D not certain. Germline V lookup: CDR1 MGHRA, CDR2 YSYEKL. The V end was cut by 4 bases, the J end by 5 bases, with 11 bases between. This CDR3 is 13 amino acids long. The CDR3 is CASSLRAGYGYTF. The CDR3 region has the DNA TGCGCCAGCAGCCTTCGGGCGGGATATGGCTACACCTTC.

The chain joins TRBV27 to TRBJ1-6, with unresolved D. This CDR3 comprises 12 residues. Trimming removed 3 bases at V and 10 bases at J, with 7 bases between. Germline CDR1 is MNHEY and CDR2 is SMNVEV (reference sequence). CDR3 protein: CASSFLGSPLHF. CDR3 nucleotide sequence: TGTGCCAGCAGTTTCCTCGGGTCACCCCTCCACTTT.

V is TRBV24-1 and J is TRBJ2-7; either TRBD1 or TRBD2 may supply D (5 bases each). The CDR3 has 15 amino acids. V shed 2 bases and J shed 6 bases, with 16 bases lying between them. The germline CDR1 and CDR2 sequences are KGHDR and SFDVKD. CDR3 nucleotide sequence: TGTGCCACCAGTGATTCGCGCAGGGAGCCCCTCGAGCAGTACTTC. Encoded protein: CATSDSRREPLEQYF.

This clonotype showed up many times. CDR3 region: CASSYRQGGGYGYTF. The CDR3 DNA sequence: TGTGCCAGCAGTTACCGTCAGGGTGGGGGCTATGGCTACACCTTC. The V gene is TRBV6-6, the J gene TRBJ1-2; TRBD1 is a possible D gene (5 bases). This CDR3 has 15 amino acids. Trimming took off 2 bases at V and 4 bases at J, with 14 bases between the two ends. CDR1 MNHNY and CDR2 SVGAGI come from the germline V gene (reference sequence).

This clonotype was observed many times. The chain employs TRBV11-2 and TRBJ2-1, with D maybe TRBD2 (5 bases). The length of the CDR3 is 15 residues. V lost 2 bases, J lost 9 bases, and 17 bases lay in between. Germline V gene sequence: CDR1 SGHAT, CDR2 FQNNGV. The CDR3 DNA reads as TGTGCCAGCAGCTTACCTCCTCAAGCGAGCGGTGAGCAGTTCTTC. This codes for CASSLPPQASGEQFF.

A few counts support this clonotype. The chain is built from TRBV20-1 and TRBJ1-2; D gene unclear. This CDR3 spans 11 amino acids. Trimming cost V 3 bases and J 7 bases, with 9 bases left between them. Germline CDR1 reads DFQATT; CDR2 reads SNEGSKA (reference sequence). The CDR3 sequence is CSASYPCGYTF. CDR3 nucleotide sequence: TGCAGTGCTAGTTACCCATGTGGCTACACCTTC.

This clonotype has just a few counts. V and J are TRBV7-2 and TRBJ1-6; 8 bases match TRBD1. V trimming: 4 bases; J trimming: 8 bases; junction bases outside the gene matches: 7. Per germline, CDR1 SGHTA and CDR2 FQGNSA. The CDR3 is made up of 15 amino acids. CDR3 sequence (DNA): TGTGCCAGCAGCTCCCAAGGGACAGGAGATTCACCCCTCCACTTT. Encoded protein: CASSSQGTGDSPLHF.

The table lists this clonotype with many counts. The chain combines TRBV30 with TRBJ2-1; the D is unclear. The CDR3 is 12 residues long. Trimming shortened V by 3 bases and J by 0 bases, and 3 bases separated the two germline ends. The germline gives CDR1 GTSNPN, CDR2 SVGIG (reference sequence). The CDR3 sequence: CAWRSSYNEQFF. Written as DNA, the CDR3 is TGTGCCTGGAGGAGCTCCTACAATGAGCAGTTCTTC.

This clonotype was recorded at least ten times. The V and J genes are TRBV12-3 or TRBV12-4 and TRBJ1-6, with unresolved D. The CDR3 is 15 amino acids. The germline V and J ends were trimmed by 5 bases and 7 bases, with 15 bases remaining between them. CDR3 bases: TGTGCCAGCAGTCCCCGGGGTGGGAGCAATTCACCCCTCCACTTT. This gives the protein CASSPRGGSNSPLHF.

This clonotype has a handful of counts. The chain employs TRBV5-1 and TRBJ2-5, with a tentative D call TRBD1 (5 bases). Per the germline V gene, CDR1 is SGHRS and CDR2 is YFSETQ. The V gene lost 1 base and the J gene lost 5 bases, with 21 bases spanning the gap. The CDR3 loop spans 17 amino acids. CDR3 coding DNA: TGCGCCAGCAGCTTGAGGGGCGGCGGAACCCCCCGGGAGACCCAGTACTTC. It is translated as CASSLRGGGTPRETQYF.

This clonotype has a handful of counts. The chain is built from TRBV6-1 and TRBJ2-2; D is unclear. Germline V CDR1 and CDR2: MNHNS, SASEGT. The V end lost 4 bases, the J end lost 1 base, and 7 bases lay between the germline ends. This CDR3 has 14 amino acids. CDR3 sequence reads: CASSGLLNTGELFF. CDR3 nucleotides: TGTGCCAGCAGTGGGCTACTGAACACCGGGGAGCTGTTTTTT.

The genes are TRBV12-3 or TRBV12-4 and TRBJ2-2; D uncertain. V was cut by 6 bases and J by 7 bases, with 9 bases left in between. This CDR3 spans 12 amino acids. This CDR3 is CASRSSDGELFF. CDR3 bases: TGTGCCAGCAGGTCGAGTGACGGGGAGCTGTTTTTT.